The 5 T cell receptor beta chains listed next were all sequenced from one sample in a study of neoadjuvant nivolumab and ipilimumab in lung cancer. TCRdb's table, derived via immunoSEQ multiplex PCR, lists solely in-frame clones and lacks some. The sample lists about 3,800 clones; roughly 90% were seen once. The sample consisted of adjacent normal lung tissue, taken after neoadjuvant nivolumab, alone or with ipilimumab, at or shortly before surgery. The receptor source for this set is an adult with non-small cell lung cancer.

The chain employs TRBV15 and TRBJ1-1, with no clear D. The V end lost 1 base, the J end lost 5 bases, and 5 bases lay between the germline ends. This CDR3 has 12 residues. Germline V lookup: CDR1 LNHNV, CDR2 YYDKDF (reference sequence). The CDR3 bases are TGTGCCACCAGCAGAGTACGGACTGAAGCTTTCTTT. As protein: CATSRVRTEAFF.

J is TRBJ1-1 and V is TRBV5-1; D is unresolved. The CDR3 totals 11 residues. V lost 3 bases and J lost 8, with 8 bases in between. Germline V gene data show CDR1 as SGHRS and CDR2 as YFSETQ. The DNA of the CDR3 is TGCGCCAGCAGCTACAAGGAGGAAGCTTTCTTT. As protein: CASSYKEEAFF.

The gene calls are TRBV28 and TRBJ2-3, with 8 bases identical to TRBD1. Germline assignment: CDR1 MDHEN and CDR2 SYDVKM. The V gene end was trimmed by 4 bases and the J gene end by 4 bases; junction bases not matched to a gene: 16. This CDR3 is 18 amino acids long. The CDR3 nucleotides read TGTGCCAGCAGTTCCGGACAGGGAATGGGTCTAGTATCAGATACGCAGTATTTT. Encoded protein: CASSSGQGMGLVSDTQYF.

The V gene is TRBV5-4, the J gene TRBJ1-2; 10 bases are shared with TRBD1. V gave up 4 bases and J gave up 0 bases; unmatched junction bases: 12. This CDR3 is 18 amino acids long. Germline CDR1 SGHNT, CDR2 YYREEE (reference sequence). The DNA of the CDR3 is TGTGCCAGCAGCCCACCCCGGGACAGGGGACGGTCTAACTATGGCTACACCTTC. This codes for CASSPPRDRGRSNYGYTF.

V usage is TRBV5-4 and J usage is TRBJ1-2, with TRBD1 matching over 7 bases. The germline V gene encodes CDR1 SGHNT and CDR2 YYREEE (reference sequence). CDR3 length: 15 amino acids. Germline trimming cut 4 bases from V and 7 bases from J; bases unmatched to any gene: 13. The CDR3 sequence is CASSTKTGNFGGYTF. The CDR3 nucleotides are TGTGCCAGCAGCACCAAGACAGGGAATTTCGGTGGCTACACCTTC.